The sequence of this T cell receptor (beta chain) was determined in a study of T cell clonality in common variable immunodeficiency. This clone was recorded many times. Its antigen is not known. The sequence runs out 3 residues before the end of the CDR3; the remainder is reconstructed from the germline J gene. Sequencing input was equivalent genomic DNA from CVID and controls. The table came from immunoSEQ multiplex PCR; TCRdb's copy has only in-frame clones and leaves some out. Listed here are about 40,000 clones without any singletons, the top ten holding approximately 3%. Study-wide results and limits: CVID subjects showed higher TCRbeta clonality than healthy controls.

Germline V gene sequence: CDR1 MNHEY, CDR2 SVGEGT. The CDR3 spans 16 residues. Trimming cost V 7 bases and J 2 bases; bases outside gene matches: 8. Each donor provided about 5 to 9 ml of heparinized whole blood. This TCR derives from a person between 18 and 75 years old in good health. Sequencing input: peripheral blood mononuclear cells. This rearrangement joins TRBV6-2 or TRBV6-3 to TRBJ2-2; 9 bases fit TRBD2. The CDR3 loop is CASTKGTSPNTGELFF. Partial CDR3 DNA: TGTGCCAGCACCAAGGGGACTAGCCCCAACACCGGGGAG.